The 10 T cell receptor beta chains below come from one sample, sequenced in a study of breast tumors, draining lymph nodes, adjacent tissues. The lymph nodes were axillary draining lymph nodes from breast cancer patients. One entry per CDR3 protein, called by TCRdb with MiXCR from the multiplex PCR reads. The sample has approximately 250,000 distinct CDR3 sequences; 30% to 35% are singletons. Specimen: axillary lymph node tissue. The receptors shown here come from a female donor with breast cancer. Some clones in this sample may be carry-over from other donors' samples.

The chain links TRBV20-1 to TRBJ1-2, with TRBD1 matching over 7 bases. V lost 5 bases, J lost 2 bases, and 5 bases stayed unmatched. From germline, CDR1 is DFQATT and CDR2 SNEGSKA (reference sequence). The CDR3 has 13 residues. CDR3 residues: CSAPTGSNYGYTF. CDR3 DNA: TGCAGTGCTCCGACAGGGAGCAACTATGGCTACACCTTC.

This clonotype was seen many times. This chain joins TRBV19 and TRBJ1-2; D gene unclear. CDR1 and CDR2 from the germline V gene are LNHDA and SQIVND (reference sequence). The CDR3 is 14 amino acids. The V and J ends lost 1 base and 8 bases respectively, with 14 bases between them. The CDR3 bases are TGTGCCAGTAGTATAGGAGGCGCCTCGGGAGGCTACACCTTC. This gives the protein CASSIGGASGGYTF.

This clonotype was observed at least ten times. The chain combines TRBV9 with TRBJ1-4; the D gene is possibly TRBD1 (5 bases). Germline-derived CDR1 and CDR2 are SGDLS and YYNGEE. The V and J ends lost 4 bases and 6 bases respectively, with 19 bases between them. This CDR3 has 16 amino acids. CDR3 in amino acids: CASSPQLGGGDEKLFF. The DNA for the CDR3 is TGTGCCAGCAGCCCCCAACTTGGTGGGGGTGATGAAAAACTGTTTTTT.

This clonotype was seen at least ten times. V usage is TRBV6-1 and J usage is TRBJ1-6; 8 bases align to TRBD1. Per the germline V gene, CDR1 is MNHNS and CDR2 is SASEGT. There are 15 residues in the CDR3. Trimming cost V 4 bases and J 9 bases; bases outside gene matches: 8. The CDR3 reads CASSVLQGEASPLHF. The CDR3 nucleotides are TGTGCCAGCAGTGTACTACAGGGGGAGGCTTCACCCCTCCACTTT.

This clonotype showed up many times. This CDR3 is CSVGFTGTGGDTQYF. The DNA of the CDR3 is TGCAGCGTTGGATTCACCGGGACAGGGGGAGATACGCAGTATTTT. The chain combines TRBV29-1 with TRBJ2-3; TRBD1 matches 11 bases. After removal of 4 bases from V and 5 bases from J, the junction contained 8 bases not matched to a gene. CDR1 and CDR2 from the germline V gene are SQVTM and ANQGSEA. CDR3 length: 15 amino acids.

The V and J genes are TRBV7-9 and TRBJ1-3; D uncertain. CDR1 is SEHNR, CDR2 FQNEAQ, per germline (reference sequence). The CDR3 loop spans 12 amino acids. V gave up 6 bases and J gave up 8 bases, with 11 bases separating them. CDR3 DNA sequence: TGTGCCAGCAGTACTCCGGACTACACCATATATTTT. This gives the protein CASSTPDYTIYF.

The chain uses TRBV19 and TRBJ1-2; D unresolved. Germline V gives CDR1 LNHDA, CDR2 SQIVND (reference sequence). The CDR3 loop spans 8 amino acids. The DNA of the CDR3 is TGTGCTACCCCTGGCTACACCTTC. Encoded protein: CATPGYTF.

This clonotype has ten or more counts. This chain links TRBV11-2 with TRBJ2-2; 9 bases are shared with TRBD1. The CDR3 sequence is 16 residues long. Germline V gene lookup returns CDR1 SGHAT and CDR2 FQNNGV. Trimming at V came to 5 bases and at J to 4 bases, leaving 8 bases not matched to a gene. Written as DNA, the CDR3 is TGTGCCAGCAGCCACTACAGGGGGCGTTTCACCGGGGAGCTGTTTTTT. This sequence encodes CASSHYRGRFTGELFF.

The rearrangement joins TRBV6-5 to TRBJ2-7, with 12 bases aligning to TRBD2. CDR1 and CDR2 from the germline V gene are MNHEY and SVGAGI. The CDR3 sequence is 13 residues long. The V and J ends lost 9 bases and 7 bases, in that order; junction bases with no gene match: 7. Here the CDR3 reads CARRLAGAEEQYF. CDR3 nucleotide sequence: TGTGCCAGAAGACTAGCGGGAGCTGAAGAGCAGTACTTC.

Comment on this clonotype: A much larger clone differs by one base, so this may be a read error. The gene calls are TRBV20-1 and TRBJ2-1, with 8 bases matching TRBD1. CDR1 DFQATT and CDR2 SNEGSKA come from the germline V gene (reference sequence). This CDR3 region has 15 residues. The CDR3, as DNA: TGCAGTGCTACAGACAATCAGGGGGCAGTCAATGAGCAGTCCTTC. This codes for CSATDNQGAVNEQSF.